This TCR beta chain was sequenced in a study of PD-L1 blockade in urothelial cancer. Study as a whole: Males with bladder-origin urothelial cancer made up about 90% of the roughly 29 patients. Blood samples had a median of 141,255 T cells, 80,000 to 100,000 unique TCRs, and clonality more than 0.075.

Germline CDR1 reads LNHNV; CDR2 reads YYDKDF (reference sequence). The CDR3 spans 14 residues. V lost 5 bases, J lost 4 bases, and 7 bases stayed unmatched. This table comes from immunoSEQ multiplex PCR, and its TCRdb copy is limited to in-frame clones, with some not included. The sample holds 29,000 or so clones, around four fifths seen once. The sample's time point: peripheral blood 6 weeks after treatment start. The chain recombines TRBV15 with TRBJ1-1, with 7 bases matching TRBD1. The sequence was collected from a man between 65 and 79 years old with urothelial cancer. The input for sequencing was PBMCs, taken around atezolizumab (anti-PD-L1) treatment. The DNA of the CDR3 is TGTGCCACCAGCGCGGGGGGGACAGCCACTGAAGCTTTCTTT. This codes for CATSAGGTATEAFF.